The 16 T cell receptor beta chains reported below all come from one sample, sequenced in a study of T cell responses to AZD1222 COVID-19 vaccine. Sequencing was performed with immunoSEQ multiplex PCR; in TCRdb, only in-frame clones are kept and a portion is missing. Among about 56,000 clones listed, around 85% were seen once. The sequencing used peripheral blood, collected on day 0 of AZD1222 vaccination. The origin of the receptors is an adult in good health.

The chain carries TRBV5-4 and TRBJ1-2; 8 nucleotides line up with TRBD1. CDR3 length equals 14 residues. Germline loops: CDR1 SGHNT, CDR2 YYREEE (reference sequence). With V trimmed by 4 bases and J by 3 bases, 5 bases remained unmatched. The CDR3 coding sequence is TGTGCCAGCAGCATGGACAGGGTAGACTATGGCTACACCTTC. Residues: CASSMDRVDYGYTF.

V and J are TRBV5-1 and TRBJ1-2, with unresolved D. V lost 4 bases and J 8 bases, leaving 15 bases between the germline ends. The CDR3 runs to 13 residues. Looked up from germline, CDR1 is SGHRS and CDR2 is YFSETQ. CDR3 amino acids: CASSEHMGKGYTF. CDR3 nucleotide sequence: TGCGCCAGCAGCGAACACATGGGTAAGGGCTACACCTTC.

This clone was seen many times. The rearrangement uses TRBV5-1 and TRBJ1-4; unclear D gene. With 4 bases removed from V and 1 base from J, the gap between germline ends came to 11 bases. CDR1 and CDR2 from the germline V gene are SGHRS and YFSETQ. The CDR3 has 15 amino acids. The CDR3 coding sequence is TGCGCCAGCAGCCAAAACACAAGAACTAATGAAAAACTGTTTTTT. This gives the protein CASSQNTRTNEKLFF.

The chain links TRBV27 to TRBJ1-2; 7 bases match TRBD1. V trimming: 1 base; J trimming: 6 bases; junction bases outside the gene matches: 11. The CDR3 covers 16 residues. Looked up from germline, CDR1 is MNHEY and CDR2 is SMNVEV (reference sequence). Here the CDR3 reads CASSLYPHPGTDGYTF. The DNA of the CDR3 is TGTGCCAGCAGTTTATATCCTCACCCCGGGACAGATGGCTACACCTTC.

The genes are TRBV6-5 and TRBJ2-7; possibly TRBD1 for D (6 bases). V was trimmed by 8 bases and J by 4 bases, leaving 15 bases between them. The CDR3 runs 13 residues. Germline V lookup: CDR1 MNHEY, CDR2 SVGAGI. DNA of the CDR3: TGTGCCAGCGTGGGGGCAGGGGCGTACGAGCAGTACTTC. Protein sequence: CASVGAGAYEQYF.

This chain connects TRBV5-4 to TRBJ2-7; D ambiguous. Germline assignment: CDR1 SGHNT and CDR2 YYREEE (reference sequence). The CDR3 length is 16 residues. V shed 3 bases and J shed 0 bases, with 16 bases lying between them. The CDR3 loop is CASSSPVSASSYEQYF. Here the CDR3 DNA reads TGTGCCAGCAGCTCTCCTGTTTCGGCGAGCTCCTACGAGCAGTACTTC.

The gene calls are TRBV9 and TRBJ2-7; 16 nucleotides match TRBD2. Germline assignment: CDR1 SGDLS and CDR2 YYNGEE. The CDR3 consists of 16 residues. The ends lost 4 bases at V and 4 bases at J; junction bases unmatched: 5. The CDR3: CASSSGLAGGLYEQYF. DNA of the CDR3: TGTGCCAGCAGCTCGGGACTAGCGGGGGGGCTGTACGAGCAGTACTTC.

The gene calls are TRBV5-1 and TRBJ2-5, with D possibly being TRBD1 or TRBD2 (5 bases each). Germline V gene sequence: CDR1 SGHRS, CDR2 YFSETQ. This CDR3 region has 15 residues. Trimming shortened V by 2 bases and J by 0 bases, and 11 bases separated the two germline ends. CDR3: CASSLDPGHQETQYF. CDR3 in DNA: TGCGCCAGCAGCTTAGACCCGGGACACCAAGAGACCCAGTACTTC.

The V and J genes are TRBV4-1 and TRBJ1-1; TRBD1 might be the D (5 bases). Per germline, CDR1 MGHRA and CDR2 YSYEKL. This CDR3 comprises 16 residues. V lost 0 bases and J 4 bases, leaving 15 bases between the germline ends. The CDR3 sequence is CASSQEQGILSTEAFF. The CDR3 region has the DNA TGCGCCAGCAGCCAAGAGCAGGGAATTTTATCCACTGAAGCTTTCTTT.

The chain couples TRBV6-5 to TRBJ1-5; no reliable D call. Germline CDR1 reads MNHEY; CDR2 reads SVGAGI. With 2 bases removed from V and 4 bases from J, the gap between germline ends came to 3 bases. The CDR3 has 12 amino acids. CDR3 bases: TGTGCCAGCAGTTACCAAAATCAGCCCCAGCATTTT. Translated, it gives CASSYQNQPQHF.

The rearrangement uses TRBV6-5 and TRBJ1-1; D not resolved. Germline loops: CDR1 MNHEY, CDR2 SVGAGI. The CDR3 is made up of 13 amino acids. V lost 8 bases and J 5 bases, leaving 15 bases between the germline ends. DNA of the CDR3: TGTGCCAGCTACCGCGGGATAGGGACTGAAGCTTTCTTT. This codes for CASYRGIGTEAFF.

This clone showed up just a few times. The J gene is TRBJ1-5, the V gene TRBV10-3; perhaps TRBD1 as D (6 bases). V shed 3 bases and J shed 5 bases, with 14 bases lying between them. This CDR3 spans 15 amino acids. Germline assignment: CDR1 ENHRY and CDR2 SYGVKD. The CDR3 bases are TGTGCCATCAGTGAAGGATCAGGGGTCGATCAGCCCCAGCATTTT. It translates to CAISEGSGVDQPQHF.

This chain uses TRBV18 with TRBJ1-4; no clear D. The V and J ends lost 4 bases and 6 bases respectively, with 3 bases between them. Germline V lookup: CDR1 KGHSH, CDR2 LQKENI. The CDR3 sequence is 11 residues long. The CDR3 DNA reads TGTGCCAGCTCACTAGATGAAAAACTGTTTTTT. It yields the protein CASSLDEKLFF. The entire variable domain, with the rest obtained from reference TRBV18 and TRBJ1-4, is as follows: NAGVMQNPRHLVRRRGQEARLRCSPMKGHSHVYWYRQLPEEGLKFMVYLQKENIIDESGMPKERFSAEFPKEGPSILRIQQVVRGDSAAYFCASSLDEKLFFGSGTQLSVL.

CDR3 sequence: CASSLYRGNTGELFF. CDR3 DNA: TGTGCCAGCAGCTTGTATCGGGGGAACACCGGGGAGCTGTTTTTT. This chain joins TRBV5-4 and TRBJ2-2, with D possibly TRBD2 on 5 matching bases. Germline CDR1 SGHNT, CDR2 YYREEE (reference sequence). The CDR3 runs 15 residues. V was shortened by 1 base and J by 1 base, with 8 bases between the two germline ends.

In the case of this clone: Additional DNA sequences in this sample encode the identical CDR3. The J gene is TRBJ2-7, the V gene TRBV20-1, with no clear D. V was trimmed by 2 bases and J by 4 bases, leaving 6 bases between them. The CDR3 consists of 11 residues. Germline CDR1 reads DFQATT; CDR2 reads SNEGSKA (reference sequence). DNA of the CDR3: TGCAGTGCTAGATCTGGGTACGAGCAGTACTTC. Protein product: CSARSGYEQYF.

This chain connects TRBV7-9 to TRBJ2-7; D is possibly TRBD1 (5 bases). Germline CDR1 SEHNR, CDR2 FQNEAQ (reference sequence). The CDR3 is 14 amino acids. V lost 5 bases and J lost 0, with 11 bases in between. CDR3 region: CASSLQENSYEQYF. In nucleotides, the CDR3 is TGTGCCAGCAGCCTACAGGAGAACTCCTACGAGCAGTACTTC.